This TCR beta chain derives from a study of T cell responses to AZD1222 COVID-19 vaccine. The protocol was immunoSEQ multiplex PCR, while the TCRdb copy is restricted to in-frame clones and leaves out a portion. Of 75,000 to 95,000 clones in the sample, under 90% were seen once. The CDR3 is made up of 13 amino acids. From germline, CDR1 is MNHEY and CDR2 SMNVEV (reference sequence). V was clipped by 6 bases and J by 8 bases, with 11 bases between them. This receptor was taken from an adult in good health. This chain links TRBV27 with TRBJ1-6; no firm D call. The specimen comprised peripheral blood, sampled on day 0 of MenACWY control vaccination. The CDR3 DNA sequence: TGTGCCAGCAGCTTCGGGGAGTATTCACCCCTCCACTTT. This translates into CASSFGEYSPLHF.